This TCR beta chain was sequenced for a study of blood T cell repertoires in COVID-19. Study information: Samples representing acute and convalescent COVID-19 were sourced from the United States, Italy and Spain.

The CDR3 loop spans 14 amino acids. V lost 0 bases, J lost 2 bases, and 8 bases lay in between. Per the study methods: Amplified reference gene primers provided the basis for estimating nucleated cell counts. Measured with immunoSEQ multiplex PCR; TCRdb has only the in-frame clones, and not every one. That table furnishes V, J and clone size, whereas the DNA furnished D and trimming. The sample holds approximately 37,000 clones, 88% seen once. This clone appeared a single time. The specimen sequenced was peripheral blood. The chain is built from TRBV6-7 and TRBJ2-7; D uncertain. TRBV6-7 is an ORF, with its function uncertain. This receptor was identified in a human donor in a cohort sampled during active COVID-19. CDR3 protein: CASSYSRETYEQYF. The CDR3 bases are TGTGCCAGCAGTTACTCACGAGAAACCTACGAGCAGTACTTC.